The 27 T cell receptor beta chains listed next were all sequenced from one sample in a study of PD-1 blockade in mismatch repair-deficient tumors. TCRdb keeps only in-frame clones here, not all; method: immunoSEQ multiplex PCR. Of 40,000 or so clones listed, over 70% are singletons. This specimen consisted of PBMCs, obtained around 40 weeks after starting pembrolizumab. These receptors were obtained from an adult with mismatch repair-deficient cancer.

This clone has a handful of counts. V usage is TRBV7-9 and J usage is TRBJ2-7; 14 bases map to TRBD2. The CDR3 extends over 17 amino acids. V shed 0 bases and J 6 bases; nucleotides not matched to a gene: 7. The germline gives CDR1 SEHNR, CDR2 FQNEAQ (reference sequence). In nucleotides, the CDR3 is TGTGCCAGCAGCTTAGCTGGGACTAGCGGGAGTCACAGCGAGCAGTACTTC. This sequence encodes CASSLAGTSGSHSEQYF. Looking up the rest from reference TRBV7-9 and TRBJ2-7 gives the full variable domain: DTGVSQNPRHKITKRGQNVTFRCDPISEHNRLYWYRQTLGQGPEFLTYFQNEAQLEKSRLLSDRFSAERPKGSFSTLEIQRTEQGDSAMYLCASSLAGTSGSHSEQYFGPGTRLTVT.

The table lists this clone with a count of one. The V gene is TRBV14, the J gene TRBJ2-4, with 14 bases identical to TRBD2. The CDR3 is made up of 21 amino acids. J was trimmed by 6 bases and V by 0 bases; bases with no gene match: 16. The germline V gene has CDR1 SGHDN and CDR2 FVKESK. CDR3 in DNA: TGTGCCAGCAGCCAAGAGGAATGTGGACTGGGGACTAGCGGGAGCATAAACATTCAGTACTTC. It is translated as CASSQEECGLGTSGSINIQYF.

V and J are TRBV7-9 and TRBJ2-7; TRBD2 matches 8 bases. CDR3 length equals 15 residues. Per germline, CDR1 SEHNR and CDR2 FQNEAQ (reference sequence). With V trimmed by 3 bases and J by 3 bases, 7 bases remained unmatched. CDR3 sequence: CASSFIGSGIYEQYF. CDR3 bases: TGTGCCAGCAGCTTTATCGGTAGCGGGATCTACGAGCAGTACTTC.

This chain joins TRBV19 and TRBJ1-2; TRBD1 might be the D (5 bases). V gave up 7 bases and J gave up 0 bases, with 24 bases separating them. This CDR3 region has 18 residues. Germline assignment: CDR1 LNHDA and CDR2 SQIVND (reference sequence). CDR3 residues: CASTQTPLTTDPNYGYTF. The CDR3 DNA follows: TGTGCCAGTACCCAAACCCCTCTCACGACAGATCCTAACTATGGCTACACCTTC. The variable domain in full, completed from reference TRBV19 and TRBJ1-2, reads DGGITQSPKYLFRKEGQNVTLSCEQNLNHDAMYWYRQDPGQGLRLIYYSQIVNDFQKGDIAEGYSVSREKKESFPLTVTSAQKNPTAFYLCASTQTPLTTDPNYGYTFGSGTRLTVV.

The J gene is TRBJ2-5, the V gene TRBV2; D is possibly TRBD1 (5 bases). Germline V gives CDR1 SNHLY, CDR2 FYNNEI. The CDR3 consists of 14 residues. V shed 2 bases and J shed 3 bases, with 10 bases lying between them. CDR3 residues: CASSEQGGEETQYF. DNA of the CDR3: TGTGCCAGCAGTGAACAGGGTGGCGAAGAGACCCAGTACTTC.

This chain links TRBV28 with TRBJ1-2, with 9 bases that match TRBD1. V gave up 6 bases and J gave up 8 bases; unmatched junction bases: 4. The CDR3 sequence is 12 residues long. The germline V gene encodes CDR1 MDHEN and CDR2 SYDVKM. CDR3 in amino acids: CASRRTGGGYTF. In DNA, the CDR3 is TGTGCCAGCAGAAGAACAGGGGGCGGCTACACCTTC.

Within the sample, this clone is medium-sized (0.01 to 0.1%). This chain joins TRBV27 and TRBJ1-6; 7 positions agree with TRBD1. Trimming removed 5 bases from V and 7 bases from J; junction bases left unmatched: 11. The CDR3 covers 16 residues. Germline V gene lookup returns CDR1 MNHEY and CDR2 SMNVEV (reference sequence). CDR3 nucleotides: TGTGCCAGCAGTACACTATACAGGGGTCGGAATTCACCCCTCCACTTT. This gives the protein CASSTLYRGRNSPLHF.

The gene calls are TRBV6-1 and TRBJ2-7; TRBD2 agrees at 12 bases. The V gene's germline CDR1 is MNHNS and CDR2 SASEGT. The CDR3 is 17 residues long. The ends lost 0 bases at V and 2 bases at J; junction bases unmatched: 5. DNA for the CDR3: TGTGCCAGCAGTGAAGCCGAGACTAGCGGGAGTACCTACGAGCAGTACTTC. It translates to CASSEAETSGSTYEQYF.

In its sample, this clone was seen a few times. In the same sample, other DNA sequences code for this CDR3. This chain uses TRBV11-2 with TRBJ2-3; TRBD2 matches at 10 bases. With 4 bases clipped from V and 6 bases from J, the junction kept 10 bases outside the gene matches. The CDR3 extends over 16 amino acids. Germline lookup yields CDR1 SGHAT and CDR2 FQNNGV. The CDR3 is CASSSRIGLAVDTQYF. CDR3 DNA sequence: TGTGCCAGCAGCTCACGAATAGGACTAGCGGTGGATACGCAGTATTTT.

This clone was counted between two and nine times. CDR3 amino acids: CASSLAGGPGETQYF. The CDR3 DNA reads TGTGCCAGCAGCTTAGCGGGAGGGCCCGGGGAGACCCAGTACTTC. This chain links TRBV7-2 with TRBJ2-5; 7 bases fit TRBD2. The trim removed 0 bases at V and 5 bases at J, leaving 6 bases unmatched. Per germline, CDR1 SGHTA and CDR2 FQGNSA. The CDR3 extends over 15 amino acids. The whole variable domain, filled in from reference TRBV7-2 and TRBJ2-5, reads GAGVSQSPSNKVTEKGKDVELRCDPISGHTALYWYRQSLGQGLEFLIYFQGNSAPDKSGLPSDRFSAERTGGSVSTLTIQRTQQEDSAVYLCASSLAGGPGETQYFGPGTRLLVL.

The chain joins TRBV21-1 to TRBJ2-7; the table assigns TRBD2, which was not confirmed against the DNA. TRBV21-1 corresponds to a pseudogene. The CDR3 contains 16 residues. Here the CDR3 DNA reads TGTGCCAGCAGCAAAGCGCTGCGGGAGAAAGCCTACGAGCAGTACTTC. This translates into CASSKALREKAYEQYF.

The V call is TRBV5-1, the J call TRBJ2-1; TRBD2 agrees at 14 bases. V trimming: 0 bases; J trimming: 2 bases; junction bases outside the gene matches: 7. This CDR3 comprises 19 residues. Germline V gene lookup returns CDR1 SGHRS and CDR2 YFSETQ. CDR3 bases: TGCGCCAGCAGCTTGGTGGGACTAGCGGGAGTGGGGCCCTACAATGAGCAGTTCTTC. Protein sequence: CASSLVGLAGVGPYNEQFF.

V gene TRBV7-8 combines with J gene TRBJ1-2; weak D call: TRBD1 (5 bases). Trimming stripped 2 bases from V and 2 bases from J, with 18 bases between. The CDR3 loop spans 17 amino acids. The germline gives CDR1 SGHVS, CDR2 FQNEAQ. DNA of the CDR3: TGTGCCAGCAGCTTACAGCTAGGGGCGGGGGGGAACTATGGCTACACCTTC. Translating it yields CASSLQLGAGGNYGYTF.

The chain links TRBV12-5 to TRBJ2-5; D is perhaps TRBD1 (6 bases). V gave up 1 base and J gave up 5 bases, with 11 bases separating them. CDR1 is LGHNT, CDR2 FRNRAP, per germline. This CDR3 contains 14 residues. CDR3 sequence (DNA): TGTGCTAGTGGTTTGGGGCAGGGGACGGAGACCCAGTACTTC. Protein: CASGLGQGTETQYF.

The rearrangement links TRBV5-1 to TRBJ1-6; D is unresolved. Germline-derived CDR1 and CDR2 are SGHRS and YFSETQ. The CDR3 covers 15 residues. The V end lost 4 bases, the J end lost 3 bases, and 11 bases lay between the germline ends. DNA for the CDR3: TGCGCCAGCAGCCTCGCTGGGCACTATAATTCACCCCTCCACTTT. This gives the protein CASSLAGHYNSPLHF.

The chain carries TRBV7-9 and TRBJ1-2; TRBD1 matches 9 bases. In germline, CDR1 is SEHNR, CDR2 FQNEAQ (reference sequence). Trimming cost V 1 base and J 7 bases; bases outside gene matches: 4. The CDR3 runs 14 residues. CDR3 coding DNA: TGTGCCAGCAGCTTAGATGGGACAGGGTTTGGCTACACCTTC. Amino acid sequence: CASSLDGTGFGYTF.

The chain recombines TRBV5-6 with TRBJ2-2; 7 bases are shared with TRBD1. The CDR3 runs to 16 residues. Trimming took 4 bases from V and 5 from J; bases not matched to a gene: 11. Germline values: CDR1 SGHDT, CDR2 YYEEEE. CDR3 loop: CASSLDRDGWTGELFF. CDR3 DNA sequence: TGTGCCAGCAGCCTCGACAGGGATGGGTGGACCGGGGAGCTGTTTTTT.

J is TRBJ1-3 and V is TRBV7-9; D may be TRBD1 (5 bases). Germline CDR1 SEHNR, CDR2 FQNEAQ (reference sequence). The CDR3 totals 18 residues. The germline V and J ends were trimmed by 1 base and 0 bases, with 16 bases remaining between them. CDR3 region: CASSLDLTRVSSGNTIYF. The CDR3 nucleotides are TGTGCCAGCAGCTTAGACCTTACCAGGGTGAGCTCTGGAAACACCATATATTTT.

As to this clone: The junction shows a germline mismatch at one end, possibly a read error. V usage is TRBV28 and J usage is TRBJ2-3, with 7 bases that match TRBD2. The CDR3 totals 13 residues. The germline CDR1 and CDR2 sequences are MDHEN and SYDVKM. The CDR3 DNA sequence: TGTGCCAGCAGTCAGACTAGCAAAGATACGCAGTATTTT. This codes for CASSQTSKDTQYF.

The chain combines TRBV2 with TRBJ1-1; 7 nucleotides align to TRBD1. Trimming took 10 bases from V and 4 from J; bases not matched to a gene: 6. Per the germline V gene, CDR1 is SNHLY and CDR2 is FYNNEI. The CDR3 totals 12 residues. CDR3 bases: TGTGCCAATTCAGGGGGAAGCACTGAAGCTTTCTTT. It specifies CANSGGSTEAFF.

The rearrangement joins TRBV11-2 to TRBJ1-2; 7 nucleotides line up with TRBD1. Germline V gene data show CDR1 as SGHAT and CDR2 as FQNNGV. This CDR3 comprises 13 residues. V gave up 5 bases and J gave up 4 bases; unmatched junction bases: 4. Written as DNA, the CDR3 is TGTGCCAGCAGCACCGGGACAGCCTATGGCTACACCTTC. Translation gives CASSTGTAYGYTF.

The J gene is TRBJ2-1, the V gene TRBV7-9; TRBD1 agrees at 10 bases. With 5 bases clipped from V and 8 bases from J, the junction kept 6 bases outside the gene matches. In germline, CDR1 is SEHNR, CDR2 FQNEAQ (reference sequence). The CDR3 runs to 14 residues. The CDR3 protein is CASSARTGGDEQFF. CDR3 DNA sequence: TGTGCCAGCAGCGCTCGGACAGGGGGGGATGAGCAGTTCTTC.

The CDR3 DNA follows: TGTGCCAGCAGCTTATCCCCCGGGACAGGGAGAGATGGCTACACCTTC. Protein: CASSLSPGTGRDGYTF. The rearrangement joins TRBV11-2 to TRBJ1-2, with 9 bases matching TRBD1. Germline trimming cut 2 bases from V and 6 bases from J; bases unmatched to any gene: 10. There are 16 residues in the CDR3. The germline CDR1 and CDR2 sequences are SGHAT and FQNNGV.

This chain uses TRBV5-1 with TRBJ2-7; 8 bases are a match to TRBD1. The germline gives CDR1 SGHRS, CDR2 YFSETQ. The trim removed 0 bases at V and 1 base at J, leaving 6 bases unmatched. CDR3 size: 16 residues. CDR3 sequence reads: CASSLDGTGLSYEQYF. DNA of the CDR3: TGCGCCAGCAGCTTGGATGGGACAGGCTTATCCTACGAGCAGTACTTC.

V and J are TRBV28 and TRBJ2-5; D not resolved. CDR1 and CDR2 (germline): MDHEN, SYDVKM. CDR3 length: 12 residues. With 6 bases removed from V and 9 bases from J, the gap between germline ends came to 14 bases. The CDR3 sequence is CASRDTSGSQYF. DNA of the CDR3: TGTGCCAGCAGAGACACTTCTGGGTCCCAGTACTTC.

The rearrangement joins TRBV6-1 to TRBJ2-7, with TRBD1 matching over 8 bases. V was pared by 6 bases and J by 6 bases, with 4 bases of the junction left unmatched. This CDR3 region has 12 residues. Germline CDR1 and CDR2: MNHNS and SASEGT. In nucleotides, the CDR3 is TGTGCCAGCAGGGCAGGGGGCGTCGAGCAGTACTTC. This sequence encodes CASRAGGVEQYF.

The V gene is TRBV5-4, the J gene TRBJ2-7, with unresolved D. Looked up from germline, CDR1 is SGHNT and CDR2 is YYREEE (reference sequence). The CDR3 loop spans 14 amino acids. Trimming pared 2 bases from V and 2 bases from J, leaving 11 bases between. In DNA, the CDR3 is TGTGCCAGCAGCTTAGCTAGTTTACCCTACGAGCAGTACTTC. It is translated as CASSLASLPYEQYF. Looking up the rest from reference TRBV5-4 and TRBJ2-7 gives the full variable domain: ETGVTQSPTHLIKTRGQQVTLRCSSQSGHNTVSWYQQALGQGPQFIFQYYREEENGRGNFPPRFSGLQFPNYSSELNVNALELDDSALYLCASSLASLPYEQYFGPGTRLTVT.